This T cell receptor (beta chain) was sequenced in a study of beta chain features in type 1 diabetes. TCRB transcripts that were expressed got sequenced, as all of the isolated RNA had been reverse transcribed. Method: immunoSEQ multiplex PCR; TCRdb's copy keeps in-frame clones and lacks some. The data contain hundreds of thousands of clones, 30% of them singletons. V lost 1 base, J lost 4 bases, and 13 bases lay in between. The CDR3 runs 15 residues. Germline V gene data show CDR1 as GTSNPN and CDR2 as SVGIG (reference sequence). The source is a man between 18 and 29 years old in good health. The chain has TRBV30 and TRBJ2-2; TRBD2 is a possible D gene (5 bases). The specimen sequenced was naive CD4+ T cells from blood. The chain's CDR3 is CAWSDYRGGTGELFF. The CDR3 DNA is TGTGCCTGGAGTGACTACCGGGGTGGCACCGGGGAGCTGTTTTTT.